The clone carrying this T cell receptor beta chain was counted at least ten times. Trimming removed 6 bases from V and 1 base from J, with 13 bases in between. Germline lookup yields CDR1 SNHLY and CDR2 FYNNEI. The CDR3 consists of 14 residues. The sample belongs to a study of T-cell reconstitution after alpha-beta-depleted transplantation in children. Preparation of the TCRbeta library used unique molecular identifiers. TCRdb passed the PCR reads through MiXCR, listing each CDR3 protein once. The sample carries about 72,000 distinct CDR3 sequences, 6% to 8% recorded once. This sample comprised PBMCs from the stem cell graft donor, obtained from the stem cell graft. The chain employs TRBV2 and TRBJ2-7; possibly TRBD1 for D (5 bases). The receptor's source is a human donor who donated a stem cell graft to a child with acute lymphoblastic leukemia. CDR3 DNA sequence: TGTGCCAGCAGAGAACAGGTCGCTTCCTACGAGCAGTACTTC. This encodes CASREQVASYEQYF.